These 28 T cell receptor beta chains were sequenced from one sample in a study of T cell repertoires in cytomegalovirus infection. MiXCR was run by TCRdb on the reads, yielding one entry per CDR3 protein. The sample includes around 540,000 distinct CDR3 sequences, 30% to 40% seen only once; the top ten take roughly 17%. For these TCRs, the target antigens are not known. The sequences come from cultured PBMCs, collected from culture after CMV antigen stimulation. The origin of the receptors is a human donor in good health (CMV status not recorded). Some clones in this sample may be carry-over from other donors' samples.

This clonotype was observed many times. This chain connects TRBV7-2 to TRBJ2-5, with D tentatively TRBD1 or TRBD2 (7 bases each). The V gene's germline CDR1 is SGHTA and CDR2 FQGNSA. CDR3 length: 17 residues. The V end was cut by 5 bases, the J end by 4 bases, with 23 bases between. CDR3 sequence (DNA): TGTGCCAGCAGCCCCAGGGGGGGGGGCTCAGGTGTAGAGACCCAGTACTTC. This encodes CASSPRGGGSGVETQYF.

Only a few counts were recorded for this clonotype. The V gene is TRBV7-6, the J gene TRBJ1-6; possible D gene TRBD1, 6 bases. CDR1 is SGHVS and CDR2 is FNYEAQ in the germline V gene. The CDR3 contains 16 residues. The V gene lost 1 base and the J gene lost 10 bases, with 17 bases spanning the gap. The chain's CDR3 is CASSLVVRGEGSPLHF. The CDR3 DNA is TGTGCCAGCAGCTTAGTGGTTAGGGGGGAAGGGTCACCCCTCCACTTT.

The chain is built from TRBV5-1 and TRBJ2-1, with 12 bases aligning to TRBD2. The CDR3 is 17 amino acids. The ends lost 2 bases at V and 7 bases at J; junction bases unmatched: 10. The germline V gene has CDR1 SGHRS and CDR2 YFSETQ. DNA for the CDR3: TGCGCCAGCAGCTTCTCGATGCTAGCGGGAGGGAAGAATGAGCAGTTCTTC. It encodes CASSFSMLAGGKNEQFF.

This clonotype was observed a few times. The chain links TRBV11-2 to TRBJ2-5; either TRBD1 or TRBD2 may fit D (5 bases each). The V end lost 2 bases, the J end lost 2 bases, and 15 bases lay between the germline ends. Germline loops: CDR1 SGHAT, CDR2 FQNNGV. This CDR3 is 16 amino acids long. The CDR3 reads CASSLFHGTVQETQYF. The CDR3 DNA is TGTGCCAGCAGCTTATTCCACGGGACGGTTCAAGAGACCCAGTACTTC. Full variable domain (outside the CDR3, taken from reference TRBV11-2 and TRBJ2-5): EAGVAQSPRYKIIEKRQSVAFWCNPISGHATLYWYQQILGQGPKLLIQFQNNGVVDDSQLPKDRFSAERLKGVDSTLKIQPAKLEDSAVYLCASSLFHGTVQETQYFGPGTRLLVL.

The CDR3 is CASSSSPRRWGQRSGNTIYF. The CDR3 bases are TGTGCCAGCAGTTCCTCTCCGAGGCGGTGGGGACAGCGCTCTGGAAACACCATATATTTT. The chain links TRBV12-3 or TRBV12-4 to TRBJ1-3, with 7 bases fitting TRBD1. Trimming removed 4 bases from V and 0 bases from J; junction bases left unmatched: 18. This CDR3 region has 20 residues.

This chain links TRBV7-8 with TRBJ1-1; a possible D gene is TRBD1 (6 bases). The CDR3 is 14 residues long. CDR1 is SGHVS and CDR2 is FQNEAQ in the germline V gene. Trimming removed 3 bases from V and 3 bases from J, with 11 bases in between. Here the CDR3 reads CASSFPDRYTEAFF. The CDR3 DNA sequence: TGTGCCAGCAGCTTTCCTGACAGGTACACTGAAGCTTTCTTT.

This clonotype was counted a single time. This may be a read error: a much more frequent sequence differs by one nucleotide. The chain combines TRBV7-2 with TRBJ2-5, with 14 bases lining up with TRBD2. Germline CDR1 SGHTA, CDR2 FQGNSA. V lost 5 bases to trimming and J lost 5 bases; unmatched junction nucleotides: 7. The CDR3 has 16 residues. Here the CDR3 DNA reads TGTGCCAGCAGCATGGGACTAGCGGGAGAACGGGAGACCCAGTACTTC. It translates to CASSMGLAGERETQYF.

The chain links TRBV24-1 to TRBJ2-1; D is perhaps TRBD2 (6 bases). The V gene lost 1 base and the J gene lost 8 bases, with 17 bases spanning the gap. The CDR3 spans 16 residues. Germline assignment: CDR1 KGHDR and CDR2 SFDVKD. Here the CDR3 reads CATSDFTSTGYDEQFF. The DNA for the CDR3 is TGTGCCACCAGTGATTTCACTAGCACCGGATACGATGAGCAGTTCTTC.

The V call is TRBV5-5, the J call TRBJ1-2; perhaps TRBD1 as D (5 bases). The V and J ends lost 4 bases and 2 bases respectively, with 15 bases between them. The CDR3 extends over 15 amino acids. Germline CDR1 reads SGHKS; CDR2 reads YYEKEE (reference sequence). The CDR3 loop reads CASSPRTGDNYGYTF. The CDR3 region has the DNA TGTGCCAGCAGCCCGCGAACGGGGGACAACTATGGCTACACCTTC.

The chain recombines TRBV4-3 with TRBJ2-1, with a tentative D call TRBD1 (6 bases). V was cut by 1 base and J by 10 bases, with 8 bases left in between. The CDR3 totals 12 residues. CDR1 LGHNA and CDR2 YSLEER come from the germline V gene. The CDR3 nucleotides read TGCGCCAGCAGCCAAGTTAGGGGGGAGCAGTTCTTC. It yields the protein CASSQVRGEQFF.

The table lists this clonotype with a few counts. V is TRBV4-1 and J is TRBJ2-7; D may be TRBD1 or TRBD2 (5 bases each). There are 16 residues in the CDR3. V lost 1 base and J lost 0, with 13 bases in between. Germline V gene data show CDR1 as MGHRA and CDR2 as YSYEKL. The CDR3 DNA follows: TGCGCCAGCAGCCAAGTTCATTCAGGGAGCTCCTACGAGCAGTACGTC. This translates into CASSQVHSGSSYEQYV.

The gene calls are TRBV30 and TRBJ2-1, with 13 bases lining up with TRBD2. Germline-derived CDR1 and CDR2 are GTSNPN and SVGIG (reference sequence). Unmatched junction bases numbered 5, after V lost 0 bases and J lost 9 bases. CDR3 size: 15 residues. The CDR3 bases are TGTGCCTGGAGTGTTGGACTAGCGGGAGTTGGTGAGCAGTTCTTC. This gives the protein CAWSVGLAGVGEQFF.

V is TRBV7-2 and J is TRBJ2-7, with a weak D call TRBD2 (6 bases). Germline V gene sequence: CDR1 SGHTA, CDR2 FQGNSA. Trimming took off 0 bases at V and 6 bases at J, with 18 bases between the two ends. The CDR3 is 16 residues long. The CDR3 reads CASSLAVGGVGVEQYV. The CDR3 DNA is TGTGCCAGCAGCTTAGCGGTGGGGGGAGTGGGCGTCGAGCAGTACGTC.

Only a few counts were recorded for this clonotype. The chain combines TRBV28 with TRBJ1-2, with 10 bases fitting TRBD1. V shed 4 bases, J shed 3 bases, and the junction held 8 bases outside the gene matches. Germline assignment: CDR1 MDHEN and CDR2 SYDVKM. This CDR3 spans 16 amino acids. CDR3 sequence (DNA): TGTGCCAGCAGTTCAAGAGGACAGGGGGTGTACTATGGCTACACCTTC. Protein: CASSSRGQGVYYGYTF.

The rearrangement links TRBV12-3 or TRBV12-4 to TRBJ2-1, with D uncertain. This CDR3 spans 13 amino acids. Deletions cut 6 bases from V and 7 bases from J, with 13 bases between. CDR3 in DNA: TGTGCCAGCAGGCGGCCAGCTTTAAATGAGCAGTTCTTC. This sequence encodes CASRRPALNEQFF.

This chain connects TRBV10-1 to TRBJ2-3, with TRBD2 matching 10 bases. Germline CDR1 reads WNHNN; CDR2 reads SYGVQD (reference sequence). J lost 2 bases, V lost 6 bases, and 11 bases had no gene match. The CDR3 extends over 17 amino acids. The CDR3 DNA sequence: TGCGCCAGCAGCCTTGGACTAGCGGAGCACTACACAGATACGCAGTATTTT. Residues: CASSLGLAEHYTDTQYF.

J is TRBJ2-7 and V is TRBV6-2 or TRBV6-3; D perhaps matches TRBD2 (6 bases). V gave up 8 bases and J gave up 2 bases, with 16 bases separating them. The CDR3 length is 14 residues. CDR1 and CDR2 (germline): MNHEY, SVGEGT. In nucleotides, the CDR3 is TGTGCCAGCGTTGGGGGGACTGTTCCCTACGAGCAGTACGTC. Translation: CASVGGTVPYEQYV.

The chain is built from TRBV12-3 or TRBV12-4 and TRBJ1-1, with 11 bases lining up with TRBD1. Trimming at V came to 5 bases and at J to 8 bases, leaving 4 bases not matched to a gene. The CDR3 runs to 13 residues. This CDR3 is CASSLGTGGEAFF. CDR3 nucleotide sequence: TGTGCCAGCAGTCTAGGGACAGGGGGAGAAGCTTTCTTT.

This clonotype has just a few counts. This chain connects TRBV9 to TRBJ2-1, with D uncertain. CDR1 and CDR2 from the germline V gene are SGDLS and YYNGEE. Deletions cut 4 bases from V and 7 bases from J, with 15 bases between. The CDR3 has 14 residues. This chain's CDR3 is CASSPRTGRNEQFF. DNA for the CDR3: TGTGCCAGCAGCCCAAGGACCGGACGGAATGAGCAGTTCTTC.

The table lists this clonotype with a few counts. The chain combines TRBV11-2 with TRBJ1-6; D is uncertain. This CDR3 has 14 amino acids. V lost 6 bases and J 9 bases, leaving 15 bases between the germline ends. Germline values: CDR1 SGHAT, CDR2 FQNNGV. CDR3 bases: TGTGCCAGCAGGCCCGCCCGGGGTGGTTCACCCCTCCACTTT. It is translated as CASRPARGGSPLHF.

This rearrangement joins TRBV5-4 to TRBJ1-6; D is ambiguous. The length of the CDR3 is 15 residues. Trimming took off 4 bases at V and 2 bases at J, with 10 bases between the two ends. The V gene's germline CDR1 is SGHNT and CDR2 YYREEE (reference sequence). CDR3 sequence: CASSLDGTYNSPLHF. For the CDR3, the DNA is TGTGCCAGCAGCCTGGACGGGACCTATAATTCACCCCTCCACTTT.

CDR3 protein: CASSLTPQGANNEQFF. The CDR3 DNA follows: TGTGCCAGCAGCCTAACACCACAGGGGGCGAACAATGAGCAGTTCTTC. The chain has TRBV9 and TRBJ2-1; TRBD1 aligns across 9 bases. This CDR3 has 16 residues. Looked up from germline, CDR1 is SGDLS and CDR2 is YYNGEE. V lost 4 bases to trimming and J lost 5 bases; unmatched junction nucleotides: 10. Together with reference TRBV9 and TRBJ2-1, the CDR3 gives the full variable domain: DSGVTQTPKHLITATGQRVTLRCSPRSGDLSVYWYQQSLDQGLQFLIQYYNGEERAKGNILERFSAQQFPDLHSELNLSSLELGDSALYFCASSLTPQGANNEQFFGPGTRLTVL.

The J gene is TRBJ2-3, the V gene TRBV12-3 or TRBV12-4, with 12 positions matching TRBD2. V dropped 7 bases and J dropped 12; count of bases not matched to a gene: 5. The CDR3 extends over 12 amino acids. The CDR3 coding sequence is TGTGCCAGCACTCGAGGACTAGCGGGACAGTATTTT. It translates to CASTRGLAGQYF.

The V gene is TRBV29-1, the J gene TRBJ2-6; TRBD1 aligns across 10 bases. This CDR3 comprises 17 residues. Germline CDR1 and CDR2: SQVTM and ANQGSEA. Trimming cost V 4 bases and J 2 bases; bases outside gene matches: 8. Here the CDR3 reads CSVGDRGNFPGANVLTF. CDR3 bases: TGCAGCGTTGGGGACAGGGGAAATTTTCCTGGGGCCAACGTCCTGACTTTC.

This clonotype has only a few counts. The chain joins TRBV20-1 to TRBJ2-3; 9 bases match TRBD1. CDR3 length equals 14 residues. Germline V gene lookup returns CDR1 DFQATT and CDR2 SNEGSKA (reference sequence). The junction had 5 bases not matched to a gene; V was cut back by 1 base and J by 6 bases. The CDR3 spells CSARVGQGMDTQYF. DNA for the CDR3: TGCAGTGCTAGAGTCGGACAGGGGATGGATACGCAGTATTTT.

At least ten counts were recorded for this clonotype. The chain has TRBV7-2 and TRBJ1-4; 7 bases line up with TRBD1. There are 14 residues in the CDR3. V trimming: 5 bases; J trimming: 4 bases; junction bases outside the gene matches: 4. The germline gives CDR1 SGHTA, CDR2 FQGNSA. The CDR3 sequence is CASSRQGSNEKLFF. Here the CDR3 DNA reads TGTGCCAGCAGCCGACAGGGCAGTAATGAAAAACTGTTTTTT.

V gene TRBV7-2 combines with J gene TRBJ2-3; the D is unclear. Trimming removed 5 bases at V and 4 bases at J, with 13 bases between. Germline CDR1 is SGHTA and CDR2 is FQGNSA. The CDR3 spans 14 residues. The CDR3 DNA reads TGTGCCAGCAGCCCGAGGCACAGTCCAGATACGCAGTATTTT. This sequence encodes CASSPRHSPDTQYF.

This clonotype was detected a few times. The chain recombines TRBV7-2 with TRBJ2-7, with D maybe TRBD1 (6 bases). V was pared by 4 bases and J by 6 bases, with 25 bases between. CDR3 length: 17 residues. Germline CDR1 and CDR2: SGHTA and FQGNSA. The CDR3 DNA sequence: TGTGCCAGCAGCTCCCACCAGTGGCAGGGGTGGCCCGGCGAGCAGTACTTC. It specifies CASSSHQWQGWPGEQYF.